The 25 T cell receptor beta chains below come from one sample, sequenced in a study of shared clonotypes between healthy human individuals. TCRdb's copy holds only in-frame clones and misses some; the assay was immunoSEQ multiplex PCR. This sample carries about 710,000 clones, around 73% of them seen once, and the ten largest clones take about 1.8%. The material sequenced was memory CD4+ T cells sorted from blood. Subset denoted: CD45RA-negative fraction. The receptors were gathered from a woman in her 30s in good health.

The rearrangement joins TRBV15 to TRBJ1-1, with D unresolved. This CDR3 region has 13 residues. V was pared by 0 bases and J by 4 bases, with 6 bases between. Looked up from germline, CDR1 is LNHNV and CDR2 is YYDKDF (reference sequence). The CDR3 loop reads CATSRDLGTEAFF. The CDR3, as DNA: TGTGCCACCAGCAGAGATCTGGGCACTGAAGCTTTCTTT.

The chain recombines TRBV15 with TRBJ2-7, with D tentatively TRBD1 (5 bases). The germline gives CDR1 LNHNV, CDR2 YYDKDF (reference sequence). The CDR3 has 15 residues. The V end was cut by 1 base, the J end by 2 bases, with 12 bases between. The CDR3 spells CATSRVPGSPYEQYF. CDR3 nucleotides: TGTGCCACCAGCAGAGTTCCAGGGTCGCCCTACGAGCAGTACTTC.

This clone was detected ten times or more. This sample includes further DNA sequences coding for the same CDR3. V and J are TRBV11-2 and TRBJ1-5; no definite D call. The germline V gene encodes CDR1 SGHAT and CDR2 FQNNGV. The CDR3 totals 15 residues. Trimming stripped 0 bases from V and 3 bases from J, with 9 bases between. The CDR3 loop is CASSLDQAANQPQHF. Here the CDR3 DNA reads TGTGCCAGCAGCTTAGATCAGGCAGCCAATCAGCCCCAGCATTTT. Full variable domain (remainder filled in from reference TRBV11-2 and TRBJ1-5): EAGVAQSPRYKIIEKRQSVAFWCNPISGHATLYWYQQILGQGPKLLIQFQNNGVVDDSQLPKDRFSAERLKGVDSTLKIQPAKLEDSAVYLCASSLDQAANQPQHFGDGTRLSIL.

The rearrangement uses TRBV6-5 and TRBJ2-1; weak D call: TRBD2 (6 bases). This CDR3 has 13 residues. Between the trimmed V and J ends, which lost 5 bases and 9 bases, there was a span of 14 bases. Germline CDR1 and CDR2: MNHEY and SVGAGI. Here the CDR3 reads CASSLTGVTEQFF. CDR3 coding DNA: TGTGCCAGCAGTCTAACGGGAGTTACTGAGCAGTTCTTC.

This rearrangement joins TRBV7-8 to TRBJ2-2; TRBD2 matches at 13 bases. The CDR3 length is 19 residues. From germline, CDR1 is SGHVS and CDR2 FQNEAQ. The trim removed 7 bases at V and 2 bases at J, leaving 13 bases unmatched. CDR3 in DNA: TGTGCCAGCAACTCCCAAGGACTAGCGGGAGTCGGAAACACCGGGGAGCTGTTTTTT. This encodes CASNSQGLAGVGNTGELFF.

The chain joins TRBV6-1 to TRBJ2-7, with 9 bases aligning to TRBD2. Losses at the gene ends were 8 bases for V and 6 bases for J; bases not matched to a gene: 14. This CDR3 comprises 15 residues. CDR1 is MNHNS, CDR2 SASEGT, per germline. The CDR3 nucleotides are TGTGCCAGCGAGGGACTCGCGGGAGGGAGGAGCGAGCAGTACTTC. Translated: CASEGLAGGRSEQYF.

J is TRBJ1-5 and V is TRBV19, with D unclear. The CDR3 runs 15 residues. Germline CDR1 LNHDA, CDR2 SQIVND (reference sequence). Trimming took off 0 bases at V and 7 bases at J, with 13 bases between the two ends. CDR3 sequence reads: CASSIDTRIGQPQHF. CDR3 nucleotides: TGTGCCAGTAGTATAGATACGAGGATTGGGCAGCCCCAGCATTTT.

The chain couples TRBV6-1 to TRBJ1-5; 7 bases are shared with TRBD1. The CDR3 consists of 15 residues. The trim removed 3 bases at V and 1 base at J, leaving 3 bases unmatched. Germline V gene sequence: CDR1 MNHNS, CDR2 SASEGT. The CDR3 protein is CASSEGQLSNQPQHF. In DNA, the CDR3 is TGTGCCAGCAGTGAGGGACAGCTCAGCAATCAGCCCCAGCATTTT.

This chain joins TRBV5-1 and TRBJ2-7; a possible D gene is TRBD1 (5 bases). The CDR3 runs 14 residues. Deletions cut 7 bases from V and 4 bases from J, with 18 bases between. Germline CDR1 is SGHRS and CDR2 is YFSETQ. CDR3 DNA: TGCGCCAGCTCGCTGAAAGGGGTCGAATACGAGCAGTACTTC. Protein: CASSLKGVEYEQYF.

The chain recombines TRBV7-3 with TRBJ2-7; 7 bases agree with TRBD1. Germline V gene lookup returns CDR1 SGHTA and CDR2 FQGTGA. V shed 0 bases and J 0 bases; nucleotides not matched to a gene: 5. CDR3 length: 16 residues. The CDR3 region has the DNA TGTGCCAGCAGCTTAACCAGGGCAGGGGGCTCCTACGAGCAGTACTTC. Its translation is CASSLTRAGGSYEQYF.

The J gene is TRBJ2-3, the V gene TRBV28; TRBD2 is a possible D gene (6 bases). Germline V gene data show CDR1 as MDHEN and CDR2 as SYDVKM. This CDR3 region has 14 residues. Trimming pared 7 bases from V and 1 base from J, leaving 12 bases between. DNA for the CDR3: TGTGCCAGCACCCTTAGCGGTCGCACAGATACGCAGTATTTT. It yields the protein CASTLSGRTDTQYF.

V usage is TRBV7-2 and J usage is TRBJ2-5, with D possibly TRBD2 on 7 matching bases. Trimming took 1 base from V and 11 from J, leaving 17 bases between them. Germline V lookup: CDR1 SGHTA, CDR2 FQGNSA. The CDR3 extends over 14 amino acids. The CDR3 coding sequence is TGTGCCAGCAGCTTAGAGCAGGGGCGGGGAGGGCAGTACTTC. Protein product: CASSLEQGRGGQYF. Using reference TRBV7-2 and TRBJ2-5 for the parts outside the CDR3, the full variable domain is GAGVSQSPSNKVTEKGKDVELRCDPISGHTALYWYRQSLGQGLEFLIYFQGNSAPDKSGLPSDRFSAERTGGSVSTLTIQRTQQEDSAVYLCASSLEQGRGGQYFGPGTRLLVL.

The chain links TRBV14 to TRBJ2-7, with D perhaps TRBD2 (6 bases). The CDR3 sequence is 13 residues long. Between the trimmed V and J ends, which lost 1 base and 6 bases, there was a span of 10 bases. The germline V gene has CDR1 SGHDN and CDR2 FVKESK. CDR3 region: CASSQVAAIEQYF. The CDR3 DNA follows: TGTGCCAGCAGCCAAGTAGCGGCAATCGAGCAGTACTTC.

The chain employs TRBV6-1 and TRBJ2-3, with 7 bases matching TRBD2. V lost 0 bases and J lost 7; bases outside the gene matches: 16. This CDR3 is built from 18 residues. Germline V gene sequence: CDR1 MNHNS, CDR2 SASEGT. The DNA of the CDR3 is TGTGCCAGCAGTGAAGCCCCGACTCAAAGCGGGATGAGGAATACGCAGTATTTT. The encoded protein is CASSEAPTQSGMRNTQYF.

The chain recombines TRBV5-1 with TRBJ2-5, with 7 nucleotides matching TRBD1. Germline CDR1 SGHRS, CDR2 YFSETQ. The CDR3 extends over 14 amino acids. V lost 0 bases to trimming and J lost 2 bases; unmatched junction nucleotides: 1. The CDR3 reads CASSLGDRQETQYF. The CDR3 coding sequence is TGCGCCAGCAGCTTGGGGGACAGACAAGAGACCCAGTACTTC. The full variable domain, rest sourced from reference TRBV5-1 and TRBJ2-5, is KAGVTQTPRYLIKTRGQQVTLSCSPISGHRSVSWYQQTPGQGLQFLFEYFSETQRNKGNFPGRFSGRQFSNSRSEMNVSTLELGDSALYLCASSLGDRQETQYFGPGTRLLVL.

This chain connects TRBV19 to TRBJ2-2, with 12 bases fitting TRBD1. After removal of 3 bases from V and 7 bases from J, the junction contained 9 bases not matched to a gene. The CDR3 covers 17 residues. Germline CDR1 LNHDA, CDR2 SQIVND (reference sequence). The CDR3 DNA sequence: TGTGCCAGTAGTATTTCCCCGGGACAGGGGGCGAGCGGGGAGCTGTTTTTT. It encodes CASSISPGQGASGELFF.

The chain has TRBV19 and TRBJ1-5; weak D call: TRBD1 (6 bases). CDR1 and CDR2 from the germline V gene are LNHDA and SQIVND (reference sequence). The CDR3 spans 15 residues. Trimming took 6 bases from V and 2 from J, leaving 14 bases between them. Written as DNA, the CDR3 is TGTGCCAGTAGCACTACAGGGTTCGGCAATCAGCCCCAGCATTTT. As protein: CASSTTGFGNQPQHF.

This chain joins TRBV29-1 and TRBJ2-1; D ambiguous. The V end lost 4 bases, the J end lost 7 bases, and 11 bases lay between the germline ends. CDR3 length equals 12 residues. The germline V gene encodes CDR1 SQVTM and CDR2 ANQGSEA. The CDR3 DNA reads TGCAGCGTTGTTTTTCTCGGGAATGAGCAGTTCTTC. It encodes CSVVFLGNEQFF.

This clone was found once. V usage is TRBV18 and J usage is TRBJ2-5; 7 bases line up with TRBD2. V shed 4 bases, J shed 1 base, and the junction held 9 bases outside the gene matches. CDR1 is KGHSH and CDR2 is LQKENI in the germline V gene. This CDR3 is 16 amino acids long. CDR3 nucleotide sequence: TGTGCCAGCTCACGGGCTAGCGGAGGGGCCCAAGAGACCCAGTACTTC. It codes for CASSRASGGAQETQYF.

V usage is TRBV7-8 and J usage is TRBJ2-7, with D hard to call. Germline V lookup: CDR1 SGHVS, CDR2 FQNEAQ. This CDR3 comprises 14 residues. V was pared by 3 bases and J by 3 bases, with 12 bases between. CDR3 sequence reads: CASSFGVLNYEQYF. DNA for the CDR3: TGTGCCAGCAGCTTTGGGGTACTAAACTACGAGCAGTACTTC.

This sequence joins TRBV5-4 and TRBJ1-1, with D unclear. Germline CDR1 and CDR2: SGHNT and YYREEE (reference sequence). The CDR3 is 12 amino acids. V was shortened by 4 bases and J by 4 bases, with 8 bases between the two germline ends. This CDR3 is CASSVPGTEAFF. The CDR3 DNA reads TGTGCCAGCAGCGTACCGGGCACTGAAGCTTTCTTT.

The chain is built from TRBV7-8 and TRBJ2-3; 8 nucleotides line up with TRBD2. V shed 10 bases and J 2 bases; nucleotides not matched to a gene: 8. The CDR3 is 14 residues long. Germline V gene sequence: CDR1 SGHVS, CDR2 FQNEAQ. DNA for the CDR3: TGTGCCACCCAGCGGGAGACCCCCACAGATACGCAGTATTTT. Translating gives CATQRETPTDTQYF.

This chain joins TRBV30 and TRBJ1-3, with D uncertain. Trimming took 1 base from V and 0 from J, leaving 7 bases between them. This CDR3 is 14 amino acids long. CDR1 GTSNPN and CDR2 SVGIG come from the germline V gene (reference sequence). CDR3 protein: CAWSAVNSGNTIYF. CDR3 DNA: TGTGCCTGGAGTGCGGTAAACTCTGGAAACACCATATATTTT.

V usage is TRBV2 and J usage is TRBJ1-5; a possible D gene is TRBD1 (5 bases). Germline loops: CDR1 SNHLY, CDR2 FYNNEI. V was shortened by 9 bases and J by 3 bases, with 15 bases between the two germline ends. This CDR3 spans 14 amino acids. CDR3 sequence: CASGGSRINQPQHF. The CDR3 nucleotides read TGTGCCAGTGGGGGGAGCCGGATCAATCAGCCCCAGCATTTT.

The chain recombines TRBV28 with TRBJ2-7, with D perhaps TRBD1 (5 bases). Germline V gives CDR1 MDHEN, CDR2 SYDVKM. Trimming removed 6 bases at V and 6 bases at J, with 21 bases between. This CDR3 has 15 residues. The CDR3 loop reads CASRPPTGPFTEQYF. The CDR3 bases are TGTGCCAGCAGGCCCCCCACAGGTCCCTTTACCGAGCAGTACTTC.